The clone carrying this T cell receptor (beta chain) came up many times. Its antigen is still unknown. TCR beta cDNA libraries had unique molecular identifiers. MiXCR, run by TCRdb on the PCR reads, gives a single entry per CDR3 protein. This sample has roughly 800,000 distinct CDR3 sequences, with roughly 29% found just once. V dropped 6 bases and J dropped 3 bases, with 8 bases sitting between them. Germline-derived CDR1 and CDR2 are SQVTM and ANQGSEA. CDR3 size: 11 residues. The entry originates in a study of post-analysis software for immune sequencing data. Study-wide results and caveats: Controls had lower frequencies than patients of four or five TRBV segments, which included TRBV5-6, TRBV5-1 and TRBV20-1.

Sequencing input: blood. J is TRBJ1-1 and V is TRBV29-1; D might be TRBD1 (5 bases). This clonotype was obtained from a girl between 10 and 17 years old with multiple sclerosis. The CDR3 is CSVGEDTEAFF. The CDR3 DNA follows: TGCAGCGTGGGGGAGGACACTGAAGCTTTCTTT.